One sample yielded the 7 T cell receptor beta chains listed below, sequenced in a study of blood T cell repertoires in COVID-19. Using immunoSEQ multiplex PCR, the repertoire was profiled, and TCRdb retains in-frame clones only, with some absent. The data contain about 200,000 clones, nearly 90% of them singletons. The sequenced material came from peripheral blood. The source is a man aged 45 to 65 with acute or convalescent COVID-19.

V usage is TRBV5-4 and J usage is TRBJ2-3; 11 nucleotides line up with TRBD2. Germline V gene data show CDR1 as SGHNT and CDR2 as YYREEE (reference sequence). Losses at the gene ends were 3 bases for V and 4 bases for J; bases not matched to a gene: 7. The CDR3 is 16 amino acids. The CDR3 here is CASSSTSGSRADTQYF. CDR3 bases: TGTGCCAGCAGCTCTACTAGCGGGAGCAGAGCAGATACGCAGTATTTT.

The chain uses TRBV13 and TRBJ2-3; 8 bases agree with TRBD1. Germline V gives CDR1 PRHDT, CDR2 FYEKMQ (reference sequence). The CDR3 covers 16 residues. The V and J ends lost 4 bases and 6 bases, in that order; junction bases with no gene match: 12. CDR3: CASSYTGGFRRDTQYF. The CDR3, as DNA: TGTGCCAGCAGCTATACAGGGGGATTTAGGAGGGATACGCAGTATTTT.

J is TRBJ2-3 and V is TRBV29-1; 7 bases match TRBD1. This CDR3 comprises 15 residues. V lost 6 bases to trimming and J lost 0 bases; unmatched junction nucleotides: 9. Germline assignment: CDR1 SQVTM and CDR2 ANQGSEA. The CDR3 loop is CSVRQGLLSTDTQYF. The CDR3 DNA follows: TGCAGCGTCCGACAGGGTCTACTAAGCACAGATACGCAGTATTTT.

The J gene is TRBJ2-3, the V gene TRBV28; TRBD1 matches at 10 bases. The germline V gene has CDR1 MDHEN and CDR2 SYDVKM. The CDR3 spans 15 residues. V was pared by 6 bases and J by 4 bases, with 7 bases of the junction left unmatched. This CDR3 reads CASSRQGAPADTQYF. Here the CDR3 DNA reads TGTGCCAGCAGCCGACAGGGGGCGCCTGCAGATACGCAGTATTTT.

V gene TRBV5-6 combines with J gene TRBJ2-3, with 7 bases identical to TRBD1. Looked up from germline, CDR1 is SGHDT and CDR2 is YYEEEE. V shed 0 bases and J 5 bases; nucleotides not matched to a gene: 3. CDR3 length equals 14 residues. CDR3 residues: CASSLGQGRDTQYF. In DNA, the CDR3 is TGTGCCAGCAGCTTGGGACAGGGAAGAGATACGCAGTATTTT.

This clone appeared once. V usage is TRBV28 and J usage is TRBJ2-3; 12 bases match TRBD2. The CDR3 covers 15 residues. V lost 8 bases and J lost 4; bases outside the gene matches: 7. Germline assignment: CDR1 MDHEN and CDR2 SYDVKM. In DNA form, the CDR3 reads TGTGCCAGCCTGGCTAGCGGGAGGGCCGCAGATACGCAGTATTTT. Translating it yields CASLASGRAADTQYF. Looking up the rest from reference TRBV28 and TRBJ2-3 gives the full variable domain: DVKVTQSSRYLVKRTGEKVFLECVQDMDHENMFWYRQDPGLGLRLIYFSYDVKMKEKGDIPEGYSVSREKKERFSLILESASTNQTSMYLCASLASGRAADTQYFGPGTRLTVL.

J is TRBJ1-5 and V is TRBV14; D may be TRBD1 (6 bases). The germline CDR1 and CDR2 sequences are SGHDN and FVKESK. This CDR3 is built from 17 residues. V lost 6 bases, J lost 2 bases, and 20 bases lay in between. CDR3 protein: CASSIGRDTLRNQPQHF. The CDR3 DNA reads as TGTGCCAGCAGTATCGGCCGGGACACTCTTCGCAATCAGCCCCAGCATTTT.